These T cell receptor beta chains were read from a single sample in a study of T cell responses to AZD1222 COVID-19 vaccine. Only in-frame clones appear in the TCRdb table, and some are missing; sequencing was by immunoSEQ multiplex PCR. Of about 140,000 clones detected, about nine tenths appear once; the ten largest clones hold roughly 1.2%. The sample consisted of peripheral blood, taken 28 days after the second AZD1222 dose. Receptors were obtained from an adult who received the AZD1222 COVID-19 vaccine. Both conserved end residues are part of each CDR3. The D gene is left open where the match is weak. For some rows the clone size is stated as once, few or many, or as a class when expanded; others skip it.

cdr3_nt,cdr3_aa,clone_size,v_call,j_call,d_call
TGTGCCAGCACCCCACTAGCGAGCAATGAGCAGTTCTTC,CASTPLASNEQFF,-,TRBV6-5,TRBJ2-1,TRBD2
TGTGCCAGCAGCTTAGAGGTCGCCGAAGAGACCCAGTACTTC,CASSLEVAEETQYF,-,TRBV7-9,TRBJ2-5,-
TGTGCCAGTAGTACCCAAAGGGGATCCTACAATGAGCAGTTCTTC,CASSTQRGSYNEQFF,once,TRBV19,TRBJ2-1,-
TGTGCCAGCAGCACCCACGGTAGCGGGCTCGGCGGGGAGCTGTTTTTT,CASSTHGSGLGGELFF,-,TRBV6-2/TRBV6-3,TRBJ2-2,TRBD2
TGTGCCAGCAGCTCCCCCTCCGGGGGCTTCTCTGGAAACACCATATATTTT,CASSSPSGGFSGNTIYF,-,TRBV7-2,TRBJ1-3,-
TGTGCCAGCAGCGTGGGTAGCGGGGGGGGTCAGCAAGAGACCCAGTACTTC,CASSVGSGGGQQETQYF,-,TRBV9,TRBJ2-5,TRBD2
TGCGCCAGCAGCTATCGACAGGGGGCGGCTAATGAAAAACTGTTTTTT,CASSYRQGAANEKLFF,-,TRBV5-1,TRBJ1-4,TRBD1
TGTGCCACCAGCCCCGGTGGGCAGGACGGAGAAAAACTGTTTTTT,CATSPGGQDGEKLFF,-,TRBV15,TRBJ1-4,-
TGCGCCAGCAGTCAATGGGAGAAAAACAGGGGGTTCACCGGGGAGCTGTTTTTT,CASSQWEKNRGFTGELFF,-,TRBV23-1,TRBJ2-2,TRBD1
TGTGCCAGCAGCCAAGGGCTAGCGGGCTACAATGAGCAGTTCTTC,CASSQGLAGYNEQFF,-,TRBV14,TRBJ2-1,TRBD2
TGTGCCAGCAGTTTAAAGGGGACCCCTCGGGCCGGGGAGCTGTTTTTT,CASSLKGTPRAGELFF,-,TRBV27,TRBJ2-2,-
TGTGCCAGCAGCCCGGGACAATATCAGCCCCAGCATTTT,CASSPGQYQPQHF,-,TRBV27,TRBJ1-5,-
TGCAGCGTTGATGTGTCAGGGATCGACAATGAGCAGTTCTTC,CSVDVSGIDNEQFF,-,TRBV29-1,TRBJ2-1,-
TGCGCCAGCAGCTTGGGGTGGGAAGGTGAGCAGTTCTTC,CASSLGWEGEQFF,-,TRBV5-1,TRBJ2-1,-
TGTGCCAGCAGCATGCCCGGGGGGACCTCCTACGAGCAGTACTTC,CASSMPGGTSYEQYF,-,TRBV5-8,TRBJ2-7,TRBD2
TGTGCCACCAGTGCGCTGCGGGGGAATGAGCAGTTCTTC,CATSALRGNEQFF,-,TRBV24-1,TRBJ2-1,TRBD2
TGTGCCAGCAGCTTAGTATCTAGCGGGGTTGAGCAGTTCTTC,CASSLVSSGVEQFF,-,TRBV7-2,TRBJ2-1,TRBD2
TGTGCCAGCAGTGGGACAATTCCCTACAATGAGCAGTTCTTC,CASSGTIPYNEQFF,-,TRBV25-1,TRBJ2-1,-
TGCGCCAGCAGCTTTATCGTAGGGACTAGCGGGAGCGATGAGCAGTTCTTC,CASSFIVGTSGSDEQFF,-,TRBV5-1,TRBJ2-1,TRBD2
TGTGCCAGCCAGGGCCGGGACAGGGCACAGCCCCAGCATTTT,CASQGRDRAQPQHF,-,TRBV2,TRBJ1-5,TRBD1
TGTGCCAGCAGCATGGACGTCATAAGGATCACAGATACGCAGTATTTT,CASSMDVIRITDTQYF,few,TRBV5-5,TRBJ2-3,-
TGTGCCAGCAGCTTGTTTCGGGTCGAGCAGTACTTC,CASSLFRVEQYF,-,TRBV5-8,TRBJ2-7,-
TGTGCCAGCGGGGAAGGGAACACTGAAGCTTTCTTT,CASGEGNTEAFF,-,TRBV7-9,TRBJ1-1,-
TGTGCCAGCAGTTTTGCGGGGGAAGGTAATTCACCCCTCCACTTT,CASSFAGEGNSPLHF,-,TRBV27,TRBJ1-6,-
TGTGCCAGCAGGAACAGGGGGTCCTACGAGCAGTACTTC,CASRNRGSYEQYF,-,TRBV6-5,TRBJ2-7,TRBD1
TGTGCCAGCAGCCCCACCGGGGGGCCCGAAGCTTTCTTT,CASSPTGGPEAFF,-,TRBV7-3,TRBJ1-1,-
TGTGCCAGCAGCTTGGAAGGCCAGCCCCAGCATTTT,CASSLEGQPQHF,-,TRBV5-6,TRBJ1-5,-
TGCGCCAGCAGCCAAGATTGGACACCTGAAGCTTTCTTT,CASSQDWTPEAFF,-,TRBV4-1,TRBJ1-1,-
TGTGCCAGCACCACATCGTCGGGGGGAGGACAGCCCCAGCATTTT,CASTTSSGGGQPQHF,-,TRBV28,TRBJ1-5,-
TGTGCCAGCAATTTCAGGACTTCGATTTCCTACAATGAGCAGTTCTTC,CASNFRTSISYNEQFF,-,TRBV2,TRBJ2-1,-
TGTGCCAGCAGCGGATGGACAGACTCTAACTATGGCTACACCTTC,CASSGWTDSNYGYTF,-,TRBV7-9,TRBJ1-2,-
TGTGCCAGCAGCCAAGTAACCCCATTGGGCACAGATACGCAGTATTTT,CASSQVTPLGTDTQYF,-,TRBV3-1/TRBV3-2,TRBJ2-3,-